This T cell receptor (beta chain) was sequenced in a study of blood T cell repertoires in COVID-19. Generated by immunoSEQ multiplex PCR, the TCRdb table keeps only in-frame clones and is missing some. The table lists about 360,000 clones, roughly 86% of them singletons. Trimming cost V 4 bases and J 1 base, with 7 bases left between them. The CDR3 covers 12 residues. Germline CDR1 is SQVTM and CDR2 is ANQGSEA. V gene TRBV29-1 combines with J gene TRBJ1-1, with no clear D. The sequence was obtained from a human donor with acute or convalescent COVID-19. The donor label of this sample is uncertain. Source material: peripheral blood. The CDR3 region is CSVAVTNTEAFF. The CDR3 DNA reads TGCAGCGTTGCGGTCACGAACACTGAAGCTTTCTTT.